These 10 T cell receptor beta chains came from one sample sequenced in a study of somatic mutations in cytotoxic T cells in rheumatoid arthritis. Repertoires were generated with immunoSEQ multiplex PCR, while TCRdb's copy carries only in-frame clones and drops some. Of approximately 11,000 clones detected, 70% to 80% appear once; the ten largest clones hold 11%. The specimen sequenced was CD8+ T cells sorted from blood. These receptors were taken from a woman in her forties in good health.

V usage is TRBV21-1 and J usage is TRBJ1-6; the table assigns TRBD1, which was not confirmed against the DNA. TRBV21-1 is shown as a pseudogene. CDR3 length: 14 residues. The CDR3 loop is CASSKGTGRSPLHF. In nucleotides, the CDR3 is TGTGCCAGCAGCAAAGGAACAGGTCGCTCACCCCTCCACTTT.

This chain uses TRBV14 with TRBJ1-1; TRBD1 matches 9 bases. J gave up 3 bases and V 4 bases, and 12 bases lay outside the gene matches. Germline assignment: CDR1 SGHDN and CDR2 FVKESK. CDR3 size: 17 residues. The DNA of the CDR3 is TGTGCCAGCAGCCCGCGCGGGACAGGGTATCAAGACACTGAAGCTTTCTTT. The encoded protein is CASSPRGTGYQDTEAFF.

V is TRBV27 and J is TRBJ2-7; D might be TRBD1 or TRBD2, each matching 5 bases. Germline CDR1 MNHEY, CDR2 SMNVEV (reference sequence). The CDR3 spans 14 residues. Trimming cost V 4 bases and J 2 bases, with 12 bases left between them. The chain's CDR3 is CASSSYGGTYEQYF. CDR3 nucleotides: TGTGCCAGCAGTTCCTATGGGGGTACCTACGAGCAGTACTTC.

This chain links TRBV19 with TRBJ2-3; TRBD2 aligns across 7 bases. This CDR3 comprises 13 residues. J gave up 0 bases and V 8 bases, and 2 bases lay outside the gene matches. CDR1 LNHDA and CDR2 SQIVND come from the germline V gene (reference sequence). The CDR3 nucleotides are TGTGCCAGTGCTAGCGGAAGCACAGATACGCAGTATTTT. It is translated as CASASGSTDTQYF.

The chain links TRBV11-2 to TRBJ1-2; the D is unclear. Germline CDR1 is SGHAT and CDR2 is FQNNGV. The CDR3 spans 13 residues. The V end was cut by 5 bases, the J end by 5 bases, with 12 bases between. The DNA for the CDR3 is TGTGCCAGCAGCCTAAGGAGGGAATATGGCTACACCTTC. Amino acids: CASSLRREYGYTF.

This chain links TRBV18 with TRBJ1-1; D gene ambiguous. The ends were cut back, 0 bases at V and 4 bases at J, with 12 bases in the middle. Germline-derived CDR1 and CDR2 are KGHSH and LQKENI. CDR3 length: 15 amino acids. The CDR3 loop reads CASSPPSGFFTEAFF. CDR3 bases: TGTGCCAGCTCACCACCATCAGGCTTCTTCACTGAAGCTTTCTTT.

V usage is TRBV27 and J usage is TRBJ1-6; D gene ambiguous. V was clipped by 3 bases and J by 8 bases, with 8 bases between them. From germline, CDR1 is MNHEY and CDR2 SMNVEV (reference sequence). This CDR3 region has 13 residues. The CDR3 DNA sequence: TGTGCCAGCAGTTTTAGGGTACATTCACCCCTCCACTTT. It encodes CASSFRVHSPLHF.

The rearrangement links TRBV4-2 to TRBJ2-7; D might be TRBD2 (5 bases). The V gene lost 3 bases and the J gene lost 0 bases, with 15 bases spanning the gap. This CDR3 is built from 16 residues. Germline V gene sequence: CDR1 LGHNA, CDR2 YNFKEQ. The CDR3 is CASSHGAVRDSYEQYF. CDR3 nucleotides: TGTGCCAGCAGCCACGGCGCGGTACGGGACTCCTACGAGCAGTACTTC.

This clone was counted only a few times. This sequence joins TRBV5-8 and TRBJ1-2, with D unresolved. CDR1 is SGHTS, CDR2 YDEGEE, per germline. The CDR3 has 15 amino acids. The V gene lost 6 bases and the J gene lost 7 bases, with 22 bases spanning the gap. In DNA form, the CDR3 reads TGTGCCAGCACCGCCCCGGGCGTCAACCTGGTTGGCTACACCTTC. Its protein is CASTAPGVNLVGYTF.

The rearrangement joins TRBV6-1 to TRBJ1-1; D might be TRBD1 (5 bases). The length of the CDR3 is 13 residues. V was pared by 2 bases and J by 6 bases, with 10 bases between. Per germline, CDR1 MNHNS and CDR2 SASEGT. The CDR3 protein is CASSEWTYAEAFF. In DNA, the CDR3 is TGTGCCAGCAGTGAATGGACATATGCTGAAGCTTTCTTT.